These 27 T cell receptor beta chains originate from one sample sequenced in a study of T cell changes during pregnancy in multiple sclerosis. Assay used: immunoSEQ multiplex PCR; TCRdb lists only in-frame clones, some missing. This table has 65,000 to 85,000 clones, about nine tenths appearing once. The sequenced sample was peripheral blood, obtained after pregnancy. The source is a female donor in good health, enrolled as a control in a pregnancy study.

This chain joins TRBV7-2 and TRBJ2-1; tentative D call: TRBD1 (5 bases). The CDR3 runs to 13 residues. Germline CDR1 and CDR2: SGHTA and FQGNSA. Deletions cut 5 bases from V and 9 bases from J, with 14 bases between. The CDR3 sequence is CASSVGYRGEQFF. CDR3 sequence (DNA): TGTGCCAGCAGCGTGGGATATAGGGGTGAGCAGTTCTTC.

The gene calls are TRBV7-6 and TRBJ2-6; D is undetermined. V lost 1 base to trimming and J lost 0 bases, with 10 bases between them. The CDR3 has 17 residues. Germline V lookup: CDR1 SGHVS, CDR2 FNYEAQ. Here the CDR3 DNA reads TGTGCCAGCAGCTTAGGCTCGAGAATCTCTGGGGCCAACGTCCTGACTTTC. This encodes CASSLGSRISGANVLTF.

This clone was detected only a few times. This rearrangement joins TRBV7-2 to TRBJ1-1; 7 bases are shared with TRBD1. Trimming removed 5 bases from V and 6 bases from J; junction bases left unmatched: 9. Germline V gene sequence: CDR1 SGHTA, CDR2 FQGNSA. The CDR3 covers 14 residues. This chain's CDR3 is CASSVSTGVAEAFF. The CDR3 DNA is TGTGCCAGCAGCGTATCTACAGGGGTCGCTGAAGCTTTCTTT.

Here the CDR3 reads CASSEFRSGTGYGYTF. The DNA for the CDR3 is TGTGCCAGCAGTGAATTTAGGTCGGGGACTGGCTATGGCTACACCTTC. The J gene is TRBJ1-2, the V gene TRBV25-1; a weak D match, TRBD1 (5 bases). Germline V lookup: CDR1 MGHDK, CDR2 SYGVNS. Between the trimmed V and J ends, which lost 1 base and 4 bases, there was a span of 16 bases. CDR3 length: 16 amino acids.

The rearrangement links TRBV30 to TRBJ2-1; a weak D match, TRBD2 (6 bases). This CDR3 is built from 12 residues. Germline V gives CDR1 GTSNPN, CDR2 SVGIG (reference sequence). Trimming cost V 5 bases and J 12 bases, with 17 bases left between them. The DNA for the CDR3 is TGTGCCTGGGTGGGACTGCGGGGTGGGCAGTTCTTC. Translated, it gives CAWVGLRGGQFF. Full variable domain (remainder filled in from reference TRBV30 and TRBJ2-1): SQTIHQWPATLVQPVGSPLSLECTVEGTSNPNLYWYRQAAGRGLQLLFYSVGIGQISSEVPQNLSASRPQDRQFILSSKKLLLSDSGFYLCAWVGLRGGQFFGPGTRLTVL.

The chain carries TRBV27 and TRBJ1-1; D possibly corresponds to TRBD1 (6 bases). The CDR3 loop spans 13 amino acids. V was shortened by 4 bases and J by 6 bases, with 12 bases between the two germline ends. Germline V gives CDR1 MNHEY, CDR2 SMNVEV (reference sequence). The chain's CDR3 is CASSSRRGSEAFF. The DNA for the CDR3 is TGTGCCAGCAGTTCCCGCAGGGGCTCTGAAGCTTTCTTT.

This sequence joins TRBV7-6 and TRBJ2-7; 11 bases are a match to TRBD2. V was clipped by 1 base and J by 4 bases; unmatched bases: 6. The V gene's germline CDR1 is SGHVS and CDR2 FNYEAQ. The CDR3 covers 16 residues. CDR3 protein: CASSLGTSGGTYEQYF. CDR3 DNA: TGTGCCAGCAGCTTAGGAACTAGCGGGGGAACATACGAGCAGTACTTC.

The chain combines TRBV18 with TRBJ1-5; D is possibly TRBD1 (5 bases). Looked up from germline, CDR1 is KGHSH and CDR2 is LQKENI. V shed 2 bases and J shed 1 base, with 12 bases lying between them. This CDR3 comprises 16 residues. In nucleotides, the CDR3 is TGTGCCAGCTCACCAGTCCAGGGTGCCAGCAATCAGCCCCAGCATTTT. Translation gives CASSPVQGASNQPQHF.

This sequence joins TRBV7-9 and TRBJ2-1; perhaps TRBD1 as D (6 bases). Germline lookup yields CDR1 SEHNR and CDR2 FQNEAQ (reference sequence). The CDR3 totals 12 residues. Trimming took off 9 bases at V and 5 bases at J, with 11 bases between the two ends. CDR3 amino acids: CASNRANNEQFF. The CDR3 DNA reads TGTGCCAGTAACAGGGCAAACAATGAGCAGTTCTTC. The full variable domain, its missing parts supplied by reference TRBV7-9 and TRBJ2-1, is DTGVSQNPRHKITKRGQNVTFRCDPISEHNRLYWYRQTLGQGPEFLTYFQNEAQLEKSRLLSDRFSAERPKGSFSTLEIQRTEQGDSAMYLCASNRANNEQFFGPGTRLTVL.

The rearrangement uses TRBV10-3 and TRBJ1-1; 7 bases align to TRBD1. Per germline, CDR1 ENHRY and CDR2 SYGVKD. The CDR3 length is 12 residues. V gave up 4 bases and J gave up 9 bases; unmatched junction bases: 5. The chain's CDR3 is CAISGDRVKAFF. CDR3 sequence (DNA): TGTGCCATCAGTGGCGACAGGGTAAAAGCTTTCTTT.

The gene calls are TRBV7-8 and TRBJ2-3; 12 bases line up with TRBD2. Trimming at V came to 4 bases and at J to 9 bases, leaving 5 bases not matched to a gene. The CDR3 covers 14 residues. The V gene's germline CDR1 is SGHVS and CDR2 FQNEAQ. In nucleotides, the CDR3 is TGTGCCAGCAGCTCCGGACTAGCGGGAATGACGCAGTATTTT. Protein sequence: CASSSGLAGMTQYF.

Only a few counts were recorded for this clone. This chain uses TRBV12-5 with TRBJ1-1, with D perhaps TRBD1 (6 bases). Trimming took 4 bases from V and 8 from J, leaving 11 bases between them. Looked up from germline, CDR1 is LGHNT and CDR2 is FRNRAP. The CDR3 sequence is 12 residues long. The CDR3 DNA reads TGTGCTAGTGGTTCCCCCGGACAGGAAGCTTTCTTT. This codes for CASGSPGQEAFF.

The chain joins TRBV30 to TRBJ1-1; D possibly corresponds to TRBD1 (5 bases). CDR1 is GTSNPN and CDR2 is SVGIG in the germline V gene (reference sequence). The V end lost 3 bases, the J end lost 3 bases, and 8 bases lay between the germline ends. The CDR3 consists of 12 residues. The CDR3 bases are TGTGCCTGGAGAGGGGCCGACACTGAAGCTTTCTTT. It is translated as CAWRGADTEAFF.

This clone has just one count. The rearrangement joins TRBV6-1 to TRBJ1-5; possible D gene TRBD1, 5 bases. V was trimmed by 6 bases and J by 3 bases, leaving 6 bases between them. This CDR3 has 12 residues. The germline gives CDR1 MNHNS, CDR2 SASEGT. CDR3 residues: CASRTANQPQHF. The CDR3 nucleotides are TGTGCCAGCAGGACAGCCAATCAGCCCCAGCATTTT.

CDR3 DNA sequence: TGCGCCAGCAGCTTTGGGACATCAGCTGAAGCTTTCTTT. Protein product: CASSFGTSAEAFF. V gene TRBV5-1 combines with J gene TRBJ1-1; maybe TRBD1 (6 bases). V gave up 2 bases and J gave up 6 bases, with 11 bases separating them. CDR1 is SGHRS, CDR2 YFSETQ, per germline. This CDR3 is built from 13 residues.

This chain joins TRBV7-2 and TRBJ1-5; 8 bases are a match to TRBD1. V shed 5 bases and J 5 bases; nucleotides not matched to a gene: 8. Germline V lookup: CDR1 SGHTA, CDR2 FQGNSA. There are 15 residues in the CDR3. CDR3 nucleotides: TGTGCCAGCAGCCCCCAGGACAGGGAAGATCAGCCCCAGCATTTT. It is translated as CASSPQDREDQPQHF.

This chain joins TRBV2 and TRBJ1-1; perhaps TRBD1 as D (5 bases). CDR1 SNHLY and CDR2 FYNNEI come from the germline V gene. This CDR3 contains 13 residues. V was trimmed by 2 bases and J by 7 bases, leaving 11 bases between them. The CDR3 is CASSENLGGEAFF. In DNA, the CDR3 is TGTGCCAGCAGTGAAAATTTGGGGGGTGAAGCTTTCTTT.

This clone was seen a handful of times. This chain joins TRBV2 and TRBJ2-1; 11 nucleotides agree with TRBD2. Trimming took 8 bases from V and 10 from J; bases not matched to a gene: 7. CDR1 is SNHLY, CDR2 FYNNEI, per germline. CDR3 length: 13 residues. The CDR3, as DNA: TGTGCCAGCGCGGGACTAGCGGTCCCCGAGCAGTTCTTC. Its translation is CASAGLAVPEQFF.

The chain uses TRBV12-5 and TRBJ1-1, with D possibly matching TRBD1 (5 bases). The CDR3 covers 16 residues. The germline V and J ends were trimmed by 1 base and 1 base, with 13 bases remaining between them. Germline values: CDR1 LGHNT, CDR2 FRNRAP. The CDR3 DNA is TGTGCTAGTGGTTTGGCCCAATGGGGGGAGAACACTGAAGCTTTCTTT. Protein sequence: CASGLAQWGENTEAFF.

CDR3 in amino acids: CASSSPGLAGGYNEQFF. The CDR3 coding sequence is TGTGCCAGCAGCTCCCCGGGACTAGCGGGAGGTTACAATGAGCAGTTCTTC. This chain joins TRBV7-2 and TRBJ2-1; 15 bases match TRBD2. CDR1 SGHTA and CDR2 FQGNSA come from the germline V gene. The junction had 5 bases not matched to a gene; V was cut back by 4 bases and J by 4 bases. This CDR3 has 17 amino acids. The variable domain in full, with the rest retrieved from reference TRBV7-2 and TRBJ2-1, is GAGVSQSPSNKVTEKGKDVELRCDPISGHTALYWYRQSLGQGLEFLIYFQGNSAPDKSGLPSDRFSAERTGGSVSTLTIQRTQQEDSAVYLCASSSPGLAGGYNEQFFGPGTRLTVL.

The chain joins TRBV6-5 to TRBJ2-5; 8 bases agree with TRBD2. The CDR3 has 14 amino acids. Trimming removed 2 bases from V and 5 bases from J; junction bases left unmatched: 4. Germline V lookup: CDR1 MNHEY, CDR2 SVGAGI. In DNA, the CDR3 is TGTGCCAGCAGTTACGGACTAGCAAGGGAGACCCAGTACTTC. It encodes CASSYGLARETQYF.

The chain recombines TRBV5-1 with TRBJ1-3; 12 nucleotides align to TRBD1. V gave up 4 bases and J gave up 2 bases; unmatched junction bases: 13. The CDR3 consists of 19 residues. Per the germline V gene, CDR1 is SGHRS and CDR2 is YFSETQ. DNA of the CDR3: TGCGCCAGCAGCGCGGGACAGGGGGCCCCGGGGTCGCCTGGAAACACCATATATTTT. It is translated as CASSAGQGAPGSPGNTIYF.

About this clone itself: The same CDR3 also results from other DNA sequences found in this sample. The gene calls are TRBV19 and TRBJ1-1, with D possibly being TRBD1 (5 bases). CDR1 is LNHDA and CDR2 is SQIVND in the germline V gene (reference sequence). CDR3 size: 13 residues. Between the trimmed V and J ends, which lost 2 bases and 7 bases, there was a span of 11 bases. Here the CDR3 reads CASSITGGGEAFF. CDR3 bases: TGTGCCAGTAGTATAACCGGCGGGGGTGAAGCTTTCTTT.

A single count supports this clone. The rearrangement joins TRBV5-1 to TRBJ2-3; 15 bases match TRBD2. The CDR3 sequence is 16 residues long. Germline CDR1 reads SGHRS; CDR2 reads YFSETQ. V lost 4 bases to trimming and J lost 4 bases; unmatched junction nucleotides: 4. The CDR3 region is CASSPGLAGGADTQYF. Written as DNA, the CDR3 is TGCGCCAGCAGCCCCGGACTAGCGGGAGGGGCAGATACGCAGTATTTT.

Here the CDR3 reads CASSRSGTEAFF. CDR3 DNA: TGTGCCAGCAGCCGCAGCGGCACTGAAGCTTTCTTT. The chain links TRBV7-9 to TRBJ1-1, with unresolved D. Trimming removed 5 bases from V and 4 bases from J, with 8 bases in between. Germline V gene sequence: CDR1 SEHNR, CDR2 FQNEAQ (reference sequence). This CDR3 has 12 amino acids. The full variable domain, completed using reference TRBV7-9 and TRBJ1-1, is DTGVSQNPRHKITKRGQNVTFRCDPISEHNRLYWYRQTLGQGPEFLTYFQNEAQLEKSRLLSDRFSAERPKGSFSTLEIQRTEQGDSAMYLCASSRSGTEAFFGQGTRLTVV.

V and J are TRBV5-6 and TRBJ1-6, with D uncertain. There are 16 residues in the CDR3. Germline V lookup: CDR1 SGHDT, CDR2 YYEEEE. V was cut by 1 base and J by 7 bases, with 15 bases left in between. CDR3 residues: CASSLRESQRNSPLHF. DNA for the CDR3: TGTGCCAGCAGCTTGAGGGAGTCCCAACGGAATTCACCCCTCCACTTT. The full variable domain, rest sourced from reference TRBV5-6 and TRBJ1-6, is DAGVTQSPTHLIKTRGQQVTLRCSPKSGHDTVSWYQQALGQGPQFIFQYYEEEERQRGNFPDRFSGHQFPNYSSELNVNALLLGDSALYLCASSLRESQRNSPLHFGNGTRLTVT.

The chain couples TRBV5-5 to TRBJ1-3, with 7 nucleotides matching TRBD1. Germline loops: CDR1 SGHKS, CDR2 YYEKEE (reference sequence). CDR3 length: 15 residues. J was trimmed by 9 bases and V by 6 bases; bases with no gene match: 15. The CDR3 loop is CASTRGPMTGRTIYF. CDR3 in DNA: TGTGCCAGCACTAGGGGGCCCATGACGGGACGCACCATATATTTT.